This passage covers 25 T cell receptor beta chains from one sample sequenced in a study of T cells after yellow fever vaccination. Via MiXCR, TCRdb re-called the 5' RACE reads, giving one row per CDR3 protein. The top ten hold around 17% of the sample, which has 350,000 to 450,000 distinct CDR3 sequences, around 20% seen once. The sequenced sample was PBMCs, obtained before the yellow fever booster vaccination. The source is a man aged 18-30 years who received the YFV17D yellow fever vaccine.

This clonotype was counted only a few times. The V gene is TRBV12-3 or TRBV12-4, the J gene TRBJ2-2; no clear D. CDR3 length equals 15 residues. The germline V and J ends were trimmed by 3 bases and 3 bases, with 11 bases remaining between them. The CDR3 DNA reads as TGTGCCAGCAGTTTGGGCCCTGGGGACACCGGGGAGCTGTTTTTT. Its translation: CASSLGPGDTGELFF.

This clonotype has a handful of counts. This rearrangement joins TRBV5-5 to TRBJ1-6, with D possibly matching TRBD1 (6 bases). The CDR3 has 16 amino acids. V gave up 6 bases and J gave up 9 bases, with 22 bases separating them. From germline, CDR1 is SGHKS and CDR2 YYEKEE (reference sequence). The CDR3 nucleotides read TGTGCCAGCAACCCGGGGGGCCAGGGGCAAGGTTCACCCCTCCACTTT. Its translation is CASNPGGQGQGSPLHF.

This clonotype was recorded many times. This chain joins TRBV29-1 and TRBJ2-2, with D perhaps TRBD2 (6 bases). CDR1 is SQVTM, CDR2 ANQGSEA, per germline. V was trimmed by 4 bases and J by 5 bases, leaving 8 bases between them. The CDR3 runs 12 residues. The CDR3 nucleotides read TGCAGCGTTGTGGGGGGAACCGGGGAGCTGTTTTTT. It codes for CSVVGGTGELFF.

This clonotype was seen a few times. The genes are TRBV7-9 and TRBJ2-5; tentatively, D is TRBD1 (5 bases). Germline V gene data show CDR1 as SEHNR and CDR2 as FQNEAQ (reference sequence). Trimming took off 5 bases at V and 3 bases at J, with 22 bases between the two ends. The CDR3 totals 17 residues. The DNA of the CDR3 is TGTGCCAGCAGCCGAGAGATGAGTGTGCAGGGTGAAGAGACCCAGTACTTC. Residues: CASSREMSVQGEETQYF. The whole variable domain, remainder taken from reference TRBV7-9 and TRBJ2-5, is DTGVSQNPRHKITKRGQNVTFRCDPISEHNRLYWYRQTLGQGPEFLTYFQNEAQLEKSRLLSDRFSAERPKGSFSTLEIQRTEQGDSAMYLCASSREMSVQGEETQYFGPGTRLLVL.

This clonotype was seen repeatedly, ten times or more. The chain carries TRBV5-1 and TRBJ2-1, with 11 bases aligning to TRBD2. Germline CDR1 reads SGHRS; CDR2 reads YFSETQ. The CDR3 contains 16 residues. J was trimmed by 1 base and V by 2 bases; bases with no gene match: 2. Written as DNA, the CDR3 is TGCGCCAGCAGCTTCTCTAGCGGGGGGTCCTACAATGAGCAGTTCTTC. Amino acids: CASSFSSGGSYNEQFF.

This chain links TRBV6-6 with TRBJ2-7, with a weak D call TRBD1 (5 bases). The CDR3 sequence is 13 residues long. Trimming took 7 bases from V and 5 from J, leaving 15 bases between them. CDR1 is MNHNY, CDR2 SVGAGI, per germline (reference sequence). The CDR3: CASKRNRYDEQYF. CDR3 sequence (DNA): TGTGCCAGCAAGAGGAACAGGTACGACGAGCAGTACTTC.

In this sample, this clonotype turned up a few times. The rearrangement links TRBV12-3 or TRBV12-4 to TRBJ1-2, with 7 bases that match TRBD1. The length of the CDR3 is 14 residues. J was trimmed by 6 bases and V by 2 bases; bases with no gene match: 6. DNA of the CDR3: TGTGCCAGCAGTTTACGACAGGGAGCTGATGGCTACACCTTC. It codes for CASSLRQGADGYTF.

This chain uses TRBV28 with TRBJ1-4; TRBD1 matches at 9 bases. V shed 4 bases, J shed 7 bases, and the junction held 13 bases outside the gene matches. Germline lookup yields CDR1 MDHEN and CDR2 SYDVKM. The CDR3 contains 17 residues. The CDR3 reads CASSSSGTGSLGEKLFF. The DNA of the CDR3 is TGTGCCAGCAGTTCCTCCGGGACAGGGTCCCTTGGTGAAAAACTGTTTTTT.

This chain uses TRBV6-5 with TRBJ1-6, with 9 nucleotides matching TRBD1. The CDR3 length is 17 residues. Germline V gives CDR1 MNHEY, CDR2 SVGAGI. Trimming took 10 bases from V and 7 from J; bases not matched to a gene: 17. The CDR3 DNA sequence: TGTGCCACCTCCGGGACAGGGTTTGTACTTGGGAATTCACCCCTCCACTTT. Translating it yields CATSGTGFVLGNSPLHF.

This sequence joins TRBV20-1 and TRBJ1-1; TRBD1 might be the D (6 bases). The CDR3 contains 13 residues. Germline lookup yields CDR1 DFQATT and CDR2 SNEGSKA (reference sequence). V lost 6 bases, J lost 2 bases, and 13 bases lay in between. DNA of the CDR3: TGCAGTGCCCAAAGGGGGGGTAACACTGAAGCTTTCTTT. Protein product: CSAQRGGNTEAFF.

This clonotype was recorded a few times. The J gene is TRBJ2-5, the V gene TRBV11-2; the D is unclear. Germline loops: CDR1 SGHAT, CDR2 FQNNGV. This CDR3 region has 11 residues. V shed 2 bases and J shed 10 bases, with 8 bases lying between them. The CDR3 nucleotides are TGTGCCAGCAGCTTAACGTTGCGCCAGTACTTC. Encoded protein: CASSLTLRQYF.

A few counts support this clonotype. The chain recombines TRBV20-1 with TRBJ2-5; D remains ambiguous. V dropped 6 bases and J dropped 1 base, with 6 bases sitting between them. The CDR3 is 11 residues long. Germline CDR1 DFQATT, CDR2 SNEGSKA (reference sequence). Written as DNA, the CDR3 is TGCAGTGCCACAGCCCAAGAGACCCAGTACTTC. It specifies CSATAQETQYF.

A few counts support this clonotype. This sequence joins TRBV6-1 and TRBJ2-5; 11 bases line up with TRBD1. The trim removed 10 bases at V and 6 bases at J, leaving 13 bases unmatched. Germline V gene lookup returns CDR1 MNHNS and CDR2 SASEGT. CDR3 length equals 15 residues. The CDR3 DNA sequence: TGTGCCACCAAACCGGGACAGGGGGGTCAGAAGACCCAGTACTTC. Amino acid sequence: CATKPGQGGQKTQYF.

J is TRBJ2-2 and V is TRBV10-2; a weak D match, TRBD1 (5 bases). CDR1 and CDR2 from the germline V gene are WSHSY and SAAADI. Trimming stripped 8 bases from V and 4 bases from J, with 11 bases between. This CDR3 contains 13 residues. CDR3 coding DNA: TGCGCCAGCTTAACAGGTTTCACCGGGGAGCTGTTTTTT. It encodes CASLTGFTGELFF.

The CDR3 DNA reads TGTGCCAGCAGCGTAGGGGACAGGGGCTACGAGCAGTACTTC. Protein product: CASSVGDRGYEQYF. The genes are TRBV9 and TRBJ2-7, with 10 positions matching TRBD1. CDR1 is SGDLS, CDR2 YYNGEE, per germline. The trim removed 0 bases at V and 3 bases at J, leaving 0 bases unmatched. The CDR3 runs 14 residues.

This clonotype has just a few counts. The chain employs TRBV12-3 or TRBV12-4 and TRBJ2-2; either TRBD1 or TRBD2 may supply D (6 bases each). CDR3 length equals 15 residues. V dropped 6 bases and J dropped 3 bases, with 14 bases sitting between them. The CDR3 loop is CASRPPGADTGELFF. The CDR3 coding sequence is TGTGCCAGCAGACCTCCGGGGGCGGACACCGGGGAGCTGTTTTTT.

This clonotype turned up a few times. The DNA for the CDR3 is TGCAGTGCTAGAGCTCCCCGGGAGGCCAAAAACATTCAGTACTTC. Translation gives CSARAPREAKNIQYF. The V call is TRBV20-1, the J call TRBJ2-4; possible D gene TRBD2, 6 bases. The CDR3 sequence is 15 residues long. Per germline, CDR1 DFQATT and CDR2 SNEGSKA (reference sequence). Trimming pared 1 base from V and 1 base from J, leaving 11 bases between.

This clonotype was seen more than once but under ten times. J is TRBJ1-2 and V is TRBV5-1; unclear D gene. In germline, CDR1 is SGHRS, CDR2 YFSETQ. This CDR3 contains 13 residues. The V gene lost 4 bases and the J gene lost 0 bases, with 7 bases spanning the gap. The CDR3 bases are TGCGCCAGCAGCAACAGCCCTAACTATGGCTACACCTTC. Protein product: CASSNSPNYGYTF.

In its sample, this clonotype was seen a few times. The chain employs TRBV4-2 and TRBJ2-1, with D maybe TRBD2 (7 bases). The CDR3 is 16 amino acids. The germline V gene has CDR1 LGHNA and CDR2 YNFKEQ. With 0 bases removed from V and 8 bases from J, the gap between germline ends came to 17 bases. CDR3 amino acids: CASSQERGGASDEQFF. As DNA, the CDR3 is TGTGCCAGCAGCCAAGAACGAGGGGGGGCCTCGGATGAGCAGTTCTTC.

A few counts support this clonotype. The chain joins TRBV29-1 to TRBJ2-1; 10 nucleotides match TRBD2. This CDR3 comprises 13 residues. V shed 7 bases, J shed 7 bases, and the junction held 7 bases outside the gene matches. Germline CDR1 and CDR2: SQVTM and ANQGSEA. CDR3 DNA sequence: TGCAGCGGAGCGGGGGGGCGAAGAAATGAGCAGTTCTTC. Protein sequence: CSGAGGRRNEQFF.

The chain recombines TRBV5-1 with TRBJ1-1; TRBD1 matches at 8 bases. V dropped 4 bases and J dropped 0; count of bases not matched to a gene: 5. Germline-derived CDR1 and CDR2 are SGHRS and YFSETQ. This CDR3 is 15 amino acids long. The CDR3 region is CASSSNRGMNTEAFF. CDR3 in DNA: TGCGCCAGCAGCAGCAACAGGGGGATGAACACTGAAGCTTTCTTT.

This clonotype appeared a few times. The rearrangement uses TRBV6-2 or TRBV6-3 and TRBJ2-1; D is perhaps TRBD1 (5 bases). The CDR3 is 15 amino acids. Germline V lookup: CDR1 MNHEY, CDR2 SVGEGT. Trimming removed 3 bases from V and 3 bases from J, with 12 bases in between. This CDR3 is CASSYGAPSYNEQFF. The CDR3 DNA sequence: TGTGCCAGCAGTTATGGGGCGCCCAGCTACAATGAGCAGTTCTTC.

This clonotype was detected a few times. The rearrangement joins TRBV28 to TRBJ1-2; D gene unclear. Per germline, CDR1 MDHEN and CDR2 SYDVKM. The length of the CDR3 is 12 residues. The V end was cut by 6 bases, the J end by 4 bases, with 9 bases between. This CDR3 reads CASSQHSYGYTF. The CDR3 DNA follows: TGTGCCAGCAGCCAGCACTCCTATGGCTACACCTTC.

This clonotype has a handful of counts. The V and J genes are TRBV19 and TRBJ2-3, with 13 bases identical to TRBD2. The CDR3 is 17 residues long. CDR1 LNHDA and CDR2 SQIVND come from the germline V gene (reference sequence). V lost 3 bases and J lost 2; bases outside the gene matches: 5. CDR3 amino acids: CASSMMGLAGNTDTQYF. In nucleotides, the CDR3 is TGTGCCAGTAGTATGATGGGACTAGCGGGGAACACAGATACGCAGTATTTT.

The V gene is TRBV7-2, the J gene TRBJ2-6; D is unclear. The CDR3 spans 15 residues. Trimming removed 2 bases at V and 2 bases at J, with 7 bases between. In germline, CDR1 is SGHTA, CDR2 FQGNSA. For the CDR3, the DNA is TGTGCCAGCAGCTTAATCGGGCCTGGGGCCAACGTCCTGACTTTC. It is translated as CASSLIGPGANVLTF. Variable domain in full (rest from reference TRBV7-2 and TRBJ2-6): GAGVSQSPSNKVTEKGKDVELRCDPISGHTALYWYRQSLGQGLEFLIYFQGNSAPDKSGLPSDRFSAERTGGSVSTLTIQRTQQEDSAVYLCASSLIGPGANVLTFGAGSRLTVL.